Reported below is one TCR beta chain. The sample comes from a study of blood T cell repertoires in COVID-19. Original processing methods: The authors estimated nucleated cell counts from reference gene primer amplification. Profiled with immunoSEQ multiplex PCR; TCRdb holds only in-frame clones, not every one. The DNA was the basis for D and trimming; V, J and clone size are from that table. The sample includes some 67,000 clones, around 87% of them seen just once. The V gene's germline CDR1 is SGHRS and CDR2 YFSETQ. CDR3 length equals 17 residues. V was cut by 5 bases and J by 0 bases, with 15 bases left in between.

The source material was peripheral blood. J is TRBJ1-6 and V is TRBV5-1; D remains unclear. The sequence was obtained from a woman aged 55-75 years with acute or convalescent COVID-19. The CDR3 region has the DNA TGCGCCAGCAGTCGTCCCAGGCGAAACTCCTATAATTCACCCCTCCACTTT. It yields the protein CASSRPRRNSYNSPLHF.